The sequence of this T cell receptor (beta chain) was determined in a study of T cell repertoires in cytomegalovirus infection. Study at large: Recently identified HLA-C-restricted CMV epitopes and well-studied HLA-B-restricted CMV epitopes were used by the study. The public TCR beta signatures pointed to both CMV infection and matching HLA type. Study-wide findings and caveats: Within the response measured ex vivo, HLA-C-restricted CMV-specific TCR beta clonotypes were dominant. CMV carriers with the relevant HLA were identified by cumulative public TCR beta family frequency.

Per the germline V gene, CDR1 is LGHDT and CDR2 is YNNKEL (reference sequence). The CDR3 runs 14 residues. Trimming left V 0 bases short and J 7 bases short, with 12 bases between. A remark on this clonotype: Its antigen is not identified.

TCRdb analysed the reads with MiXCR anew, one entry per CDR3 protein. The sample holds about 900,000 distinct CDR3 sequences, roughly 31% seen once. The chain couples TRBV3-1 to TRBJ1-1; D may be TRBD1 (6 bases). The sample here was cultured CD8+ T cells from PBMCs, taken from culture after CMV antigen stimulation. This receptor was taken from a human donor in good health (CMV status not recorded). Some clones in this sample may be carry-over from other donors' samples. CDR3 in amino acids: CASSQEVGGFEAFF. The CDR3 region has the DNA TGTGCCAGCAGCCAAGAGGTAGGGGGGTTTGAAGCTTTCTTT.